What follows are 2 T cell receptor beta chains derived from one specimen sequenced in a study of T-cell reconstitution after alpha-beta-depleted transplantation in children. During its preparation, the TCRbeta library received unique molecular identifiers. TCRdb re-called the PCR reads through MiXCR, storing one row per CDR3 protein. The profile shows about 980,000 distinct CDR3 sequences, about 29% of them singletons. The input for sequencing was PBMCs, mostly from graft donor cells, taken 360 days after TCRalphabeta/CD19-depleted stem cell transplant. The receptors derive from a boy under two years old who had a stem cell transplant for SCID, so the T cells may come from the graft donor.

The chain joins TRBV15 to TRBJ2-7; TRBD1 aligns across 9 bases. Germline loops: CDR1 LNHNV, CDR2 YYDKDF (reference sequence). The trim removed 5 bases at V and 3 bases at J, leaving 8 bases unmatched. The CDR3 totals 15 residues. The CDR3 is CATSARGTGIYEQYF. The CDR3 coding sequence is TGTGCCACCAGCGCCAGGGGGACAGGGATCTACGAGCAGTACTTC.

The chain uses TRBV5-1 and TRBJ1-6, with 7 positions matching TRBD1. Trimming took 6 bases from V and 0 from J; bases not matched to a gene: 3. The CDR3 totals 15 residues. CDR1 and CDR2 (germline): SGHRS, YFSETQ. CDR3 in amino acids: CASTRDSSYNSPLHF. Written as DNA, the CDR3 is TGCGCCAGCACCCGGGACAGCTCCTATAATTCACCCCTCCACTTT.